One and the same sample provided the 2 T cell receptor beta chains below, sequenced in a study of identifying expanded T cells in peripheral blood. Generated by immunoSEQ multiplex PCR, the TCRdb table keeps only in-frame clones and is missing some. This sample has 100,000 to 150,000 clones, with roughly 80% found just once. The sequencing input was blood. These receptors were obtained from a person aged 18-69 years in good health.

The gene calls are TRBV2 and TRBJ1-1; D remains ambiguous. CDR1 and CDR2 (germline): SNHLY, FYNNEI. This CDR3 region has 15 residues. The V gene lost 2 bases and the J gene lost 1 base, with 11 bases spanning the gap. The DNA of the CDR3 is TGTGCCAGCAGTGAAATGGGCAGACAGAACACTGAAGCTTTCTTT. Its protein product is CASSEMGRQNTEAFF.

The chain uses TRBV6-5 and TRBJ1-2; a possible D gene is TRBD1 (6 bases). With 2 bases removed from V and 2 bases from J, the gap between germline ends came to 12 bases. Germline V gives CDR1 MNHEY, CDR2 SVGAGI. The CDR3 is 15 amino acids. The CDR3 is CASSYAPDSNYGYTF. DNA of the CDR3: TGTGCCAGCAGTTACGCACCGGACAGCAACTATGGCTACACCTTC.